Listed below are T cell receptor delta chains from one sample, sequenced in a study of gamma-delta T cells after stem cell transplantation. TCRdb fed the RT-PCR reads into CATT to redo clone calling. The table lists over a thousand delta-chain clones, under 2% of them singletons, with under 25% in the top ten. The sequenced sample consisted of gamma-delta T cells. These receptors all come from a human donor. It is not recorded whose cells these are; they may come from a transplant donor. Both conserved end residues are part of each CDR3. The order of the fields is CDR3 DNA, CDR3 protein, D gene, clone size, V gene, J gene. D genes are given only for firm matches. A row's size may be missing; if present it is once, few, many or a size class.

TGTGCCTGTGACCTACTGGGGGAGAGGGGTCGACTCATCTTT	CACDLLGERGRLIF	TRDD3	.	TRDV2	TRDJ1
TGTGCCTGTGACACCGTTCGGACTGGGGGACACACCGATAAACTCATCTTT	CACDTVRTGGHTDKLIF	TRDD3	few	TRDV2	TRDJ1
TGTGCCTGTGACACCCTGATGGGGATACGCGGGGACACCCCTTTGACCGATAAACTCATCTTT	CACDTLMGIRGDTPLTDKLIF	TRDD3	.	TRDV2	TRDJ1
TGTGCCTGTGACACCGTAGGTCCCACTGGGTCAAACACCGATAAACTCATCTTT	CACDTVGPTGSNTDKLIF	.	few	TRDV2	TRDJ1
TGTGCCTGTGACACGCTGGGGGATACCACACTGTACACCGATAAACTCATCTTT	CACDTLGDTTLYTDKLIF	TRDD3	.	TRDV2	TRDJ1
TGTGCCTGTGACAACGTACTGGGGGATTCGTACACCGATAAACTCATCTTT	CACDNVLGDSYTDKLIF	TRDD3	large	TRDV2	TRDJ1
TGTAGCGGATTGGGGATCGTTAACACCGATAAACTCATCTTT	CSGLGIVNTDKLIF	.	medium-sized	TRDV2	TRDJ1
TGTGCCTGTGACACCGTGGTGGGGGCCCCACACACCGATAAACTCATCTTT	CACDTVVGAPHTDKLIF	.	.	TRDV2	TRDJ1
TGTGCCTGTGACACCGTGAGTGGATGGGGGACCCCGCTTCGTTTATCGTCCTGGGACACCCGACAGATGTTTTTC	CACDTVSGWGTPLRLSSWDTRQMFF	TRDD3	.	TRDV2	TRDJ3
TGTGCCTGTGACACCGTTCGGACTGGGGGATCCGGTCGGTCCTGGGACACCCGACAGATGTTTTTC	CACDTVRTGGSGRSWDTRQMFF	TRDD3	.	TRDV2	TRDJ3
TGTGCCTGTGACACCGTGGGGGTACTGGGGGATACATCCACCGATAAACTCATCTTT	CACDTVGVLGDTSTDKLIF	TRDD3	.	TRDV2	TRDJ1
TGTGCCTGTGACACACTGGGGGATACGGGCGCCGATAAACTCATCTTT	CACDTLGDTGADKLIF	TRDD3	few	TRDV2	TRDJ1
TGTGCCTGTGACACCATAGGCGGCCACAATAAACTGGGGGATACGTACACCGATAAACTCATCTTT	CACDTIGGHNKLGDTYTDKLIF	TRDD3	large	TRDV2	TRDJ1